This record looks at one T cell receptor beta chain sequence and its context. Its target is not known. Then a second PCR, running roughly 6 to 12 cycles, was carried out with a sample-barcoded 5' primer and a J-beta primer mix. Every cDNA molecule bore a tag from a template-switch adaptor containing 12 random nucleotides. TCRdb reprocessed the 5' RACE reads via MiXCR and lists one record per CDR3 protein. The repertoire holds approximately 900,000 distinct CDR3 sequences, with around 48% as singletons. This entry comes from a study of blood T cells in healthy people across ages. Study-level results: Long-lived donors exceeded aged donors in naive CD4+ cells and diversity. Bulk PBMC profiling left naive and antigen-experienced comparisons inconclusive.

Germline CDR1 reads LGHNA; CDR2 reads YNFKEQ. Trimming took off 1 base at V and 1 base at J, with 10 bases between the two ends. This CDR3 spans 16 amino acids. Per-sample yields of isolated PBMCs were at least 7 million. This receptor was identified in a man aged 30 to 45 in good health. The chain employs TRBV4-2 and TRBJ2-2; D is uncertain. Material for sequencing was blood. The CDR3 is CASSQVSAGNTGELFF. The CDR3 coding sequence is TGTGCCAGCAGCCAAGTAAGCGCAGGGAACACCGGGGAGCTGTTTTTT.